These T cell receptor beta chains were read from a single sample in a study of cytomegalovirus exposure and HLA in healthy donors. Assay: immunoSEQ multiplex PCR; the TCRdb copy retains only in-frame clones and omits some. The sample holds 200,000 to 250,000 clones; about 81% are singletons and the top ten take 2.5% to 3.5%. The sample comprised PBMCs. Receptors were obtained from a woman aged 40 to 49 in good health and CMV-seronegative. Each CDR3 is given with its conserved first and last residue. D genes are given only for firm matches. Size values are once, few and many counts, or a class for expanded clones, and some rows have none.

clone size	V gene	D gene	J gene	CDR3 DNA	CDR3 protein
-	TRBV10-2	-	TRBJ2-1	TGCGCCAGCAGTGAGTCTGTAGCGCCGGGGGTCTACAATGAGCAGTTCTTC	CASSESVAPGVYNEQFF
-	TRBV27	-	TRBJ2-7	TGTGCCAGCAGTTCTGGCCTCCACCACGAGCAGTACTTC	CASSSGLHHEQYF
-	TRBV7-9	-	TRBJ2-7	TGTGCCAGCAGCCCCTTCCGGGTCTACGAGCAGTACTTC	CASSPFRVYEQYF
-	TRBV2	-	TRBJ1-5	TGTGCCAGCAGTGTCAGGGTAGAGAATCAGCCCCAGCATTTT	CASSVRVENQPQHF
-	TRBV2	-	TRBJ1-5	TGTGCCAGCAGTTATGAGGAGGGGAGCAATCAGCCCCAGCATTTT	CASSYEEGSNQPQHF
once	TRBV2	-	TRBJ2-7	TGTGCCAGCAGTGAAGCACGACAGAGATTCTACGAGCAGTACTTC	CASSEARQRFYEQYF
-	TRBV5-1	TRBD2	TRBJ2-1	TGCGCCAGCAGCTTGGCGATGGGGACTAGCGGGAGGGCCAAACTTGATGAGCAGTTCTTC	CASSLAMGTSGRAKLDEQFF
-	TRBV10-3	-	TRBJ1-5	TGTGCCATCAGCGGATTGCGGGACGATCAGCCCCAGCATTTT	CAISGLRDDQPQHF
-	TRBV30	TRBD1	TRBJ1-1	TGTGCCTGGAGTACCGACAGGGACACTGAAGCTTTCTTT	CAWSTDRDTEAFF
-	TRBV10-3	-	TRBJ1-1	TGTGCCATCAGTGAACCGGGAGCGTCGAACACTGAAGCTTTCTTT	CAISEPGASNTEAFF
-	TRBV27	-	TRBJ2-7	TGTGCCAGCAGTTTAGGGGAGTCCTACGAGCAGTACTTC	CASSLGESYEQYF
-	TRBV12-5	-	TRBJ2-5	TGTGCTAGTGGTTTCCCTTCGTGGCGGCGGGAGACCCAGTACTTC	CASGFPSWRRETQYF
-	TRBV5-6	-	TRBJ2-5	TGTGCCAGCAGCTTGCAACAGGGTGTTGAGACCCAGTACTTC	CASSLQQGVETQYF
once	TRBV5-1	-	TRBJ2-3	TGCGCCAGCAGCTTGGGGCAGTTAAGCACAGATACGCAGTATTTT	CASSLGQLSTDTQYF
-	TRBV7-8	-	TRBJ1-1	TGTGCCAGCAGGTTTACAGGGTCGGAGGCTGAAGCTTTCTTT	CASRFTGSEAEAFF
-	TRBV7-9	-	TRBJ2-1	TGTGCCAGCAGCCTACAGGGTAGCTCCTACAATGAGCAGTTCTTC	CASSLQGSSYNEQFF
-	TRBV27	-	TRBJ2-1	TGTGCCAGCAGTTTGGGGGGAACCTACAATGAGCAGTTCTTC	CASSLGGTYNEQFF
-	TRBV5-5	TRBD1	TRBJ1-1	TGTGCCAGCACCCGGGGGGGGACAGGGCTGCACACTGAAGCTTTCTTT	CASTRGGTGLHTEAFF
-	TRBV2	-	TRBJ2-2	TGTGCCAGCAGTGACCTTCCCCCGAACACCGGGGAGCTGTTTTTT	CASSDLPPNTGELFF
few	TRBV7-9	TRBD1	TRBJ2-7	TGTGCCAGCAGCTATGGGACAGGGGGCACCTACGAGCAGTACTTC	CASSYGTGGTYEQYF
once	TRBV27	-	TRBJ1-1	TGTGCCAGCAGTTTCGGCGGTGGGTTTCAGGGTGTGAACACTGAAGCTTTCTTT	CASSFGGGFQGVNTEAFF
-	TRBV2	-	TRBJ1-2	TGTGCCAGCAGCACCCAGGGGTCTCCTAACTATGGCTACACCTTC	CASSTQGSPNYGYTF
-	TRBV30	-	TRBJ2-5	TGTGCCTGGAGTGCTATCGGGAGTCAAGAGACCCAGTACTTC	CAWSAIGSQETQYF
-	TRBV18	-	TRBJ2-3	TGTGCCAGCTCACCATCTGAGGGAGTGACAGATACGCAGTATTTT	CASSPSEGVTDTQYF
few	TRBV7-2	-	TRBJ1-3	TGTGCCAGCAGCGGGGGGGCCAGGCGGATCTCTGGAAACACCATATATTTT	CASSGGARRISGNTIYF
-	TRBV6-5	TRBD2	TRBJ2-1	TGTGCCAGCAGGCTAGCGGGAGGGCCCTACAATGAGCAGTTCTTC	CASRLAGGPYNEQFF
-	TRBV2	-	TRBJ2-7	TGTGCCAGCACGTTAACAGATGAATCCTCCTACGAGCAGTACTTC	CASTLTDESSYEQYF
-	TRBV7-9	-	TRBJ1-1	TGTGCCAGCAGCTTAAGGGGGACCTATAAGAACACTGAAGCTTCCTTT	CASSLRGTYKNTEASF
-	TRBV9	-	TRBJ1-2	TGTGCCAGCAGCGTAGCACGGACACCGGGCGGCGGCTACACCTTC	CASSVARTPGGGYTF
-	TRBV9	-	TRBJ1-1	TGTGCCAGCAGCGTAGGTGCAGGGAACACTGAAGCTTTCTTT	CASSVGAGNTEAFF
-	TRBV7-9	TRBD2	TRBJ2-2	TGTGCCAGCAGCGCGGGACTAGCGGGAGAGACCGGGGAGCTGTTTTTT	CASSAGLAGETGELFF
once	TRBV27	TRBD1	TRBJ2-7	TGTGCCAGCAGTTCTGGGTTAGGGACAGGGAGTCGCGAGCAGTACTTC	CASSSGLGTGSREQYF
-	TRBV5-1	TRBD1	TRBJ1-2	TGCGCCAGCAGCCCCGGGACAGCCTATGGCTACACCTTC	CASSPGTAYGYTF
-	TRBV6-6	TRBD1	TRBJ2-7	TGTGCCAGCTCTGGACAGGACTTAGGCTCCTACGAGCAGTACTTC	CASSGQDLGSYEQYF
-	TRBV2	TRBD1	TRBJ1-1	TGTGCCAGCAGTCGGGACAGGGGGACTGAAGCTTTCTTT	CASSRDRGTEAFF
-	TRBV19	TRBD1	TRBJ1-2	TGTGCCACCGATCGGATTTTTCGGAACAGGGACAGGGTTCATGGCTACACCTTC	CATDRIFRNRDRVHGYTF
-	TRBV18	TRBD1	TRBJ1-5	TGTGCCAGCTCTGGACAGGCTGATGAGCCCCAGCATTTT	CASSGQADEPQHF
once	TRBV7-9	-	TRBJ2-2	TGTGCCAGCCGCCCGGGGGCCGGGGAGCTGTTTTTT	CASRPGAGELFF
-	TRBV27	-	TRBJ1-4	TGTGCCCCCTTCGCGAGGGCGCCCCGTGAAAAACTGTTTTTT	CAPFARAPREKLFF
-	TRBV7-9	-	TRBJ1-2	TGTGCCAGCAGCTTAGCGCGGGCAGCCTATTATGGCTACACCTTC	CASSLARAAYYGYTF
-	TRBV28	-	TRBJ2-3	TGTGCCAGCAGTTTCTCCGGGAGCCTCCCCACCACAGATACGCAGTATTTT	CASSFSGSLPTTDTQYF
few	TRBV6-6	TRBD1	TRBJ1-4	TGTGCCAGCAGTCGACAGGGGGCTCAGACTAATGAAAAACTGTTTTTT	CASSRQGAQTNEKLFF
-	TRBV7-9	TRBD1	TRBJ1-4	TGTGCCAGCAGCTTAGTACCAGGGGGGTTCCCGTCGGCTAATGAAAAACTGTTTTTT	CASSLVPGGFPSANEKLFF
few	TRBV28	-	TRBJ1-1	TGTGCCAGCACGTTAGGGGGGAACACTGAAGCTTTCTTT	CASTLGGNTEAFF